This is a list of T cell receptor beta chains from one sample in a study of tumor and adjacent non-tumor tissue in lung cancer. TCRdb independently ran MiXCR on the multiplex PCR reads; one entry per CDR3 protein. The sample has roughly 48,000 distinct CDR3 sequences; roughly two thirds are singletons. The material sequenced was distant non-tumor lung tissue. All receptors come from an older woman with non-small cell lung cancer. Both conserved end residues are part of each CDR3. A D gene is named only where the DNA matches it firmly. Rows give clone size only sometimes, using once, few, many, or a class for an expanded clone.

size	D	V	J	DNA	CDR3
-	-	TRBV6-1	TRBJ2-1	TGTGCCAGCAGCGTTGACGGCAACAATGACCAGTTCTTC	CASSVDGNNDQFF
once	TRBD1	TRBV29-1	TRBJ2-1	TGCAGCTCTGGACAGGGTCAGGACAATCAGCAGTTCTTC	CSSGQGQDNQQFF
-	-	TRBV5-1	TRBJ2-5	TGCGCCAGCAGTTTGGCAAGGGCTCAAGAGACCCAGTACTTC	CASSLARAQETQYF
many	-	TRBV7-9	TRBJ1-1	TGTGCCAGCAGCTCCGGACGGACTGAAGCTTTCTTT	CASSSGRTEAFF
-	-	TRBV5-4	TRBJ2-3	TGTGTCGGCAGTGCAGGGGGGCGGAGCTCAGATACGCAGTATTTT	CVGSAGGRSSDTQYF
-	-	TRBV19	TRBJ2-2	TGTGTCAGTAGTCCTAACGGGTCGAACACCGGGGAGCTCTTTTTT	CVSSPNGSNTGELFF
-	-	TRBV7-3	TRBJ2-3	TGTGCCAGCAGCGGCGGGACCCCAGATAGGCAGTATTTT	CASSGGTPDRQYF
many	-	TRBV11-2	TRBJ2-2	TGTGCCAGCAGCCCCCGGCTAGGGAGGAAAACCACCGGGGAGCTGTTTTTT	CASSPRLGRKTTGELFF
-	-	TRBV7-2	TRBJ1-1	TGTGCCAGCAGATCCGGTGAGGGAAGAAGAGCTTTCTTT	CASRSGEGRRAFF
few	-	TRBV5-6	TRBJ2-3	TGTGCCAGCAGCTTAGGGGGGGCGACGCAGTATTTT	CASSLGGATQYF
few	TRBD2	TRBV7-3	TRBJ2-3	TGTGCCAGCAGCTTAAATGGCGGGAGAGTAGGAGATACGCAGTATTTT	CASSLNGGRVGDTQYF
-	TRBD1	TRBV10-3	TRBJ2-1	TGTGCCATCAGTGACATCGACAGGGTCAACGAGCAGTTCTTC	CAISDIDRVNEQFF
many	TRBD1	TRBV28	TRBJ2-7	TGTGCCAGCAGTTCAGGGGGCCGATATCCCTACGAGCAGTACTTC	CASSSGGRYPYEQYF
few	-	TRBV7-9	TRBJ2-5	TGTGCCAGCAGCTCACCCGGGGTGCACTTCCCCAAGGAGACCCAGTACTTC	CASSSPGVHFPKETQYF
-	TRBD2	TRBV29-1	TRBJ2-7	TGCAACGTCCTAGCGGGAGGGATTGGCGAGCAATACTTC	CNVLAGGIGEQYF
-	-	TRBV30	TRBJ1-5	TGTGCCTGGAGTGTCAGGGAACTCGGTAGCAATCAGCCCCAGCATTTT	CAWSVRELGSNQPQHF
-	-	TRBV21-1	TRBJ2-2	TGTGCCAGCAGCGACCGGGACAGACGCGGGGAGCTGTTTTTT	CASSDRDRRGELFF
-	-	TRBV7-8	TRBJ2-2	TGTGCCAGCGAAAGAACCGGGATGGTGGACACCGGGGAGCTGTTTTTT	CASERTGMVDTGELFF
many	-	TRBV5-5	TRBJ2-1	TGTGCCAGCAGCTCGTGGCGGGCTAATGAGCAGTTCTTC	CASSSWRANEQFF
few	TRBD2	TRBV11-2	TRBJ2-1	TGTGCCAGCAGCTTAGTTCCCGTTTTCGCTAGCGGGAGCTCCTACGATGAGCAGTTCTTC	CASSLVPVFASGSSYDEQFF
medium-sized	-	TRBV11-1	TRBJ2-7	TGTGCCAGCAGCTTAGAGGCAGACAGCTACGAGCAGTACTTC	CASSLEADSYEQYF
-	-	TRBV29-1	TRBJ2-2	TGCAGCCTCGCGCCGACACGCGCGAACACCGGGGAGCTGTTCTTT	CSLAPTRANTGELFF
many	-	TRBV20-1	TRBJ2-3	TGCAGTGCTGATAGGGACGTGGCAGATACGCAGTATTTT	CSADRDVADTQYF
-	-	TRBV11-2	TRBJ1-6	TGTGCCAGCAGCGTATCTCCCATCCCTTCCTATAATTCACCCCTCCACTTT	CASSVSPIPSYNSPLHF
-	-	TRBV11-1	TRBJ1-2	TGTGACAGCAGTCATTCTGGAGTTGGCTATGGCTACACGTTC	CDSSHSGVGYGYTF